The rows below give T cell receptor beta chains drawn from one sample of a study of graft-versus-host responses after intestinal transplantation. No cognate antigen is known for these TCRs. Libraries were prepared by immunoSEQ multiplex PCR; TCRdb keeps only in-frame clonotypes and omits some of them. Seen here are over 45,000 clones, roughly 90% observed once, and the top ten hold approximately 0.56%. The specimen was unstimulated CD4+ T cells sorted from spleen or lymph node cells, collected before transplant. The origin of the receptors is a human donor who was the organ donor for an intestinal transplant. CDR3s include the opening cysteine and the closing phenylalanine or tryptophan. The D gene is left open where the match is weak. The size field is filled for only some rows; it gives once, few, many or a size class.

clone_size	j_call	v_call	d_call	cdr3_nt	cdr3_aa
.	TRBJ2-7	TRBV6-5	TRBD1	TGTGCCAGCAGTTACTCGACAGGGGGCGTCGACGAGCAGTACTTC	CASSYSTGGVDEQYF
.	TRBJ2-7	TRBV7-2	.	TGTGCCAGCAGCTCAGGACAGCTTTACTACGAGCAGTACTTC	CASSSGQLYYEQYF
.	TRBJ2-2	TRBV2	TRBD1	TGTGCCAGCAGACCGGGACAGGGTGGGACCGGGGAGCTGTTTTTT	CASRPGQGGTGELFF
.	TRBJ1-1	TRBV27	TRBD1	TGTGCCAGCAGCCGGCAGACAGGGGCGGAAGCTTTCTTT	CASSRQTGAEAFF
.	TRBJ1-4	TRBV4-1	TRBD1	TGCGCCAGCAGCCAAGTCCAGGGGGCAGGTAATGAAAAACTGTTTTTT	CASSQVQGAGNEKLFF
.	TRBJ2-1	TRBV19	.	TGTGCCAGTAGTATCGTGAAATCGGGTGAGCAGTTCTTC	CASSIVKSGEQFF
.	TRBJ2-5	TRBV28	.	TGTGCCAGCAGTTTACCGGTCCAAGAGACCCAGTACTTC	CASSLPVQETQYF
.	TRBJ1-2	TRBV5-1	.	TGCGCCAGCAGTCTAGGGGATCTGACTGGCTATGGCTACACCTTC	CASSLGDLTGYGYTF
.	TRBJ2-2	TRBV28	TRBD1	TGTGCCAGCAACCCGGGACAGGTTCTTGTCGGGGAGCTGTTTTTT	CASNPGQVLVGELFF
.	TRBJ2-5	TRBV10-3	.	TGTGCCATCAGTGGGGCTAGCGAGCGGGAGACCCAGTACTTC	CAISGASERETQYF
.	TRBJ1-1	TRBV11-2	.	TGTGCCAGCAGCTTCCCGGGTACAACCACTGAAGCTTTCTTT	CASSFPGTTTEAFF
.	TRBJ2-7	TRBV15	TRBD2	TGTGCCACCAGCAGCCCTAAGCGGGAGATCCATTTCCCCTACGAGCAGTACTTC	CATSSPKREIHFPYEQYF
.	TRBJ2-1	TRBV30	.	TGTGCCTGGAGCCCCGGGGTTCTCTACAATGAGCAGTTCTTC	CAWSPGVLYNEQFF
.	TRBJ2-5	TRBV7-9	TRBD2	TGTGCCAGCAGCCGGGACTACCGAGAGACCCAGTACTTC	CASSRDYRETQYF
once	TRBJ2-1	TRBV7-9	.	TGTGCCAGCAGCTCGGCCCGACTATGGCCGTTCTTC	CASSSARLWPFF
once	TRBJ2-7	TRBV6-5	TRBD1	TGTGCCAGCAGTCTGGGACAGCCCTACGAGCAGTACTTC	CASSLGQPYEQYF
.	TRBJ1-1	TRBV28	.	TGTGCCAGCAACGAACCAGCGGGCCAAGCTTTCTTT	CASNEPAGQAFF
.	TRBJ2-7	TRBV10-3	.	TGTGCCATCAGTGCCCAGGGCGCTCTCGAGCAGTACTTC	CAISAQGALEQYF
.	TRBJ1-4	TRBV6-6	.	TGTGCCAGCAGTTATGGATTGGGGAGTGAAAAACTGTTTTTT	CASSYGLGSEKLFF
.	TRBJ1-6	TRBV14	.	TGTGCCAGCAGCCAAGCCTTGAATTCACCCCTCCACTTT	CASSQALNSPLHF
.	TRBJ2-3	TRBV6-1	.	TGTGCCAGCAGTGATTGGGCGGACAAGAATACGCAGTATTTT	CASSDWADKNTQYF
.	TRBJ2-1	TRBV5-4	.	TGTGCCAGCAGCCCGGGTGGGTCGGTAGCGGCCGTAGAGCAGTTCTTC	CASSPGGSVAAVEQFF
.	TRBJ2-1	TRBV7-2	.	TGTGCCAGCAGCTACAGGGCCATCCCGGGTGGGGATGAGCAGTTCTTC	CASSYRAIPGGDEQFF
.	TRBJ2-6	TRBV7-9	TRBD1	TGTGCCAGCAGCTTACGACAGGGATACGCTGGGGCCAACGTCCTGACTTTC	CASSLRQGYAGANVLTF
once	TRBJ2-5	TRBV2	TRBD2	TGTGCCAGCAAACCGGGACTAGGCGGGAGGGCCGCCGGAGAGACCCAGTACTTC	CASKPGLGGRAAGETQYF
.	TRBJ2-7	TRBV6-1	.	TGTGCCAGCAGTGTTGTAGAGACAGCCCCCTACGAGCAGTACTTC	CASSVVETAPYEQYF
few	TRBJ2-7	TRBV2	TRBD2	TGTGCCAGCAGTGAAAGCTCCGGTCTAGCGGGGGGGTACGAGCAGTACTTC	CASSESSGLAGGYEQYF
once	TRBJ1-3	TRBV7-8	.	TGTGCCAGCAGCGTTCAGGGCTCTGGAAACACCATATATTTT	CASSVQGSGNTIYF
once	TRBJ1-1	TRBV14	.	TGTGCCAGCAGCCAGGAGGGTGGGACTGAAGCTTTCTTT	CASSQEGGTEAFF
.	TRBJ1-1	TRBV28	.	TGTGCCAGCAGTTCGGCCCCGGGGGACACTGAAGCTTTCTTT	CASSSAPGDTEAFF
.	TRBJ2-7	TRBV6-6	.	TGTGCCAGCAGTTACGAGCACCGCTACGAGCAGTACTTC	CASSYEHRYEQYF
.	TRBJ2-5	TRBV30	.	TGTGCCTGGAGCCATGAGACCCAGTACTTC	CAWSHETQYF
.	TRBJ1-3	TRBV25-1	.	TGTGCCAGCAGTGATCAGCGTTTCTCTGGAAACACCATATATTTT	CASSDQRFSGNTIYF
.	TRBJ2-7	TRBV28	TRBD2	TGTGCCAGCAGTCCCCTCGAGGGAGGGATCTACGAGCAGTACTTC	CASSPLEGGIYEQYF
.	TRBJ2-1	TRBV6-5	TRBD2	TGTGCCAGCAGTTACGCAGGGAGGGTTTCGAACAATGAGCAGTTCTTC	CASSYAGRVSNNEQFF
once	TRBJ2-7	TRBV2	.	TGTGCCAGCAGTGAGGAGTGGAGTCACGAGCAGTACTTC	CASSEEWSHEQYF
few	TRBJ1-4	TRBV28	TRBD1	TGTGCCAGCAGCCGGGACAGTGCAACTAATGAAAAACTGTTTTTT	CASSRDSATNEKLFF
.	TRBJ2-2	TRBV7-2	.	TGTGCCAGCAGCATCATACAGGAATCTCGAGGGGAGCTGTTTTTT	CASSIIQESRGELFF
.	TRBJ1-1	TRBV7-9	TRBD1	TGTGCCAGCAGCTTAGACGGGACAGGGGGCTGGGGAGCTTTCTTT	CASSLDGTGGWGAFF
.	TRBJ2-5	TRBV7-6	TRBD1	TGTGCCAGCAGCTTAGCGACAGGGGCTAGGGAGACCCAGTACTTC	CASSLATGARETQYF
few	TRBJ2-3	TRBV7-3	TRBD1	TGTGCCAGCAGCCGAACACAGGGGGGAGGAAGGGATACGCAGTATTTT	CASSRTQGGGRDTQYF
.	TRBJ1-2	TRBV19	TRBD1	TGTGCCAGTAGTCCCAGACAGGGGGCAGACTATGGCTACACCTTC	CASSPRQGADYGYTF
.	TRBJ2-5	TRBV9	.	TGTGCCAGCAGCGTAGCCCTTCAAGAGACCCAGTACTTC	CASSVALQETQYF
.	TRBJ1-5	TRBV28	TRBD1	TGTGCCAGCAGTTTAGCCCGGACAGGGGGCCACCAGCCCCAGCATTTT	CASSLARTGGHQPQHF
.	TRBJ2-7	TRBV28	TRBD2	TGTGCCAGCAGCTCTAGGCGGGGGGTACACGAGCAGTACTTC	CASSSRRGVHEQYF
.	TRBJ1-2	TRBV28	TRBD1	TGTGCCAGCAGAAGCCAGACAGGGAGGGGCTACACCTTC	CASRSQTGRGYTF
.	TRBJ2-3	TRBV19	TRBD1	TGTGCCAGTAGCCAGGCTAAACAGGGGATTGGGTCAGATACGCAGTATTTT	CASSQAKQGIGSDTQYF